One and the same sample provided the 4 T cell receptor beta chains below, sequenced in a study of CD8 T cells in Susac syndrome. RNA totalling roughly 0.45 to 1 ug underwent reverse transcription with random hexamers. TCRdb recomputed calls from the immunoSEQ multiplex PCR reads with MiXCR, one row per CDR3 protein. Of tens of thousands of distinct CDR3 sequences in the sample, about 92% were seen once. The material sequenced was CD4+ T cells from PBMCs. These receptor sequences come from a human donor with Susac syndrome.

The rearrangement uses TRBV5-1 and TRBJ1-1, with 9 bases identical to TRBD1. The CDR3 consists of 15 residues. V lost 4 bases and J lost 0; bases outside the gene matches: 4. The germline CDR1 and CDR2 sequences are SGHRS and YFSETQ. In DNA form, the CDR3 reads TGCGCCAGCAGCCCTTGGACAGGGGTGAACACTGAAGCTTTCTTT. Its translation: CASSPWTGVNTEAFF.

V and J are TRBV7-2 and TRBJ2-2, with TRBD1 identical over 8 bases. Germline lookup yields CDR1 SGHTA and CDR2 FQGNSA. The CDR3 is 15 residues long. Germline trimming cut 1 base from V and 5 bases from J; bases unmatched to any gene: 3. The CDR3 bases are TGTGCCAGCAGCTTAGTACAGGGGGTAACCGGGGAGCTGTTTTTT. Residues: CASSLVQGVTGELFF.

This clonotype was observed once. The CDR3 DNA follows: TGTGCCAGCAGTTACTCGCGCAGCATGAACACTGAAGCTTTCTTT. Protein product: CASSYSRSMNTEAFF. The chain combines TRBV6-6 with TRBJ1-1; D remains unclear. The CDR3 contains 15 residues. CDR1 is MNHNY and CDR2 is SVGAGI in the germline V gene (reference sequence). V lost 0 bases, J lost 0 bases, and 8 bases lay in between.

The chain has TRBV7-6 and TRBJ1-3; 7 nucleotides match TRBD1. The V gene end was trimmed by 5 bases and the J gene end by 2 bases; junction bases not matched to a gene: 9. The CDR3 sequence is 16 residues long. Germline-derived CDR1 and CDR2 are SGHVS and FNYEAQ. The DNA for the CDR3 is TGTGCCAGCAGCCCAAAATACAGGGGCACTGGAAACACCATATATTTT. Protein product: CASSPKYRGTGNTIYF.